One and the same sample provided the 26 T cell receptor beta chains below, sequenced in a study of cytomegalovirus exposure and HLA in healthy donors. The PCR was carried out with 60 Vbeta primers and 13 Jbeta primers. The table came from immunoSEQ multiplex PCR; TCRdb's copy has only in-frame clones and leaves some out. The table has under 150,000 clones, roughly 80% seen once; the top ten hold roughly 8.8%. The sequenced sample consisted of PBMCs. All receptors derive from a woman in her 50s in good health and CMV-seropositive.

This sequence joins TRBV19 and TRBJ2-7; perhaps TRBD2 as D (5 bases). Per the germline V gene, CDR1 is LNHDA and CDR2 is SQIVND (reference sequence). V was shortened by 1 base and J by 6 bases, with 7 bases between the two germline ends. CDR3 length: 12 amino acids. CDR3 in amino acids: CASSIGGLEQYF. The DNA of the CDR3 is TGTGCCAGTAGTATAGGAGGGCTCGAGCAGTACTTC.

This rearrangement joins TRBV7-9 to TRBJ2-3; TRBD2 matches at 11 bases. With 8 bases clipped from V and 4 bases from J, the junction kept 8 bases outside the gene matches. CDR1 and CDR2 from the germline V gene are SEHNR and FQNEAQ (reference sequence). The CDR3 spans 15 residues. CDR3 sequence reads: CASGVLAGGPDTQYF. The DNA of the CDR3 is TGTGCCAGCGGGGTTCTAGCGGGGGGCCCAGATACGCAGTATTTT.

The V gene is TRBV27, the J gene TRBJ1-1; 7 nucleotides align to TRBD1. After removal of 3 bases from V and 1 base from J, the junction contained 5 bases not matched to a gene. CDR3 length: 15 residues. Germline lookup yields CDR1 MNHEY and CDR2 SMNVEV (reference sequence). CDR3: CASSFYTGANTEAFF. The CDR3 DNA sequence: TGTGCCAGCAGTTTCTATACAGGGGCGAACACTGAAGCTTTCTTT.

The J gene is TRBJ2-7, the V gene TRBV28, with TRBD1 identical over 8 bases. CDR1 and CDR2 (germline): MDHEN, SYDVKM. The CDR3 runs to 16 residues. After removal of 5 bases from V and 1 base from J, the junction contained 10 bases not matched to a gene. Here the CDR3 DNA reads TGTGCCAGCAGTGGTCCCAGGGGGCAGAGGTCCTACGAGCAGTACTTC. Amino acid sequence: CASSGPRGQRSYEQYF.

This clone has a handful of counts. The rearrangement uses TRBV5-6 and TRBJ1-4; 8 positions agree with TRBD1. Germline assignment: CDR1 SGHDT and CDR2 YYEEEE. With V trimmed by 3 bases and J by 8 bases, 6 bases remained unmatched. This CDR3 has 14 amino acids. The CDR3, as DNA: TGTGCCAGCAGCTCGGGACAGGCTGGAGAAAAACTGTTTTTT. Translating gives CASSSGQAGEKLFF.

The chain is built from TRBV7-9 and TRBJ1-1, with 9 bases aligning to TRBD1. The CDR3 consists of 14 residues. The junction had 11 bases not matched to a gene; V was cut back by 5 bases and J by 10 bases. Germline V gene sequence: CDR1 SEHNR, CDR2 FQNEAQ (reference sequence). This CDR3 reads CASSVQGASSAAFF. In nucleotides, the CDR3 is TGTGCCAGCAGCGTACAGGGGGCATCGTCCGCAGCTTTCTTT. The whole variable domain, filled in from reference TRBV7-9 and TRBJ1-1, reads DTGVSQNPRHKITKRGQNVTFRCDPISEHNRLYWYRQTLGQGPEFLTYFQNEAQLEKSRLLSDRFSAERPKGSFSTLEIQRTEQGDSAMYLCASSVQGASSAAFFGQGTRLTVV.

Concerning this clone: The same CDR3 also results from other DNA sequences found in this sample. This rearrangement joins TRBV2 to TRBJ1-2; 7 nucleotides align to TRBD1. The CDR3 extends over 13 amino acids. V gave up 6 bases and J gave up 4 bases; unmatched junction bases: 5. From germline, CDR1 is SNHLY and CDR2 FYNNEI. CDR3 DNA sequence: TGTGCCAGCAGCGAGACAGGGAGCTATGGCTACACCTTC. This sequence encodes CASSETGSYGYTF.

This chain links TRBV29-1 with TRBJ2-3; 7 bases match TRBD2. The CDR3 runs 14 residues. V trimming: 4 bases; J trimming: 1 base; junction bases outside the gene matches: 5. Germline V gene data show CDR1 as SQVTM and CDR2 as ANQGSEA. DNA for the CDR3: TGCAGCGTTGTCCGTCTAGCGGGCACAGATACGCAGTATTTT. Translated: CSVVRLAGTDTQYF.

The chain employs TRBV4-1 and TRBJ2-2; the D gene is possibly TRBD1 (6 bases). The CDR3 is made up of 15 amino acids. V was clipped by 1 base and J by 8 bases, with 14 bases between them. Germline assignment: CDR1 MGHRA and CDR2 YSYEKL. Here the CDR3 reads CASSQAGTGTGELFF. CDR3 DNA: TGCGCCAGCAGCCAAGCCGGAACCGGGACAGGGGAGCTGTTTTTT.

The sample holds one count of this clone. One end of the junction fails to match germline, which may point to a read error. The chain links TRBV7-7 to TRBJ2-2; 8 bases agree with TRBD1. This CDR3 is built from 14 residues. CDR1 and CDR2 (germline): SSHAT, FNYEAQ (reference sequence). CDR3: CASSPGGRTGELFF. CDR3 DNA: TGTGCTAGCAGTCCAGGGGGCCGCACCGGGGAGCTGTTTTTT.

This clone came up a few times. DNA of the CDR3: TGCGCCAGCAGCGTACAGGGGAACTACAATGAGCAGTTCTTC. Translation gives CASSVQGNYNEQFF. The chain uses TRBV5-1 and TRBJ2-1; 7 bases fit TRBD1. Germline V gives CDR1 SGHRS, CDR2 YFSETQ. This CDR3 region has 14 residues. The junction had 4 bases not matched to a gene; V was cut back by 4 bases and J by 3 bases.

Here the CDR3 DNA reads TGTGCCAGCAGGGGGACAGCCGACAATCAGCCCCAGCATTTT. This encodes CASRGTADNQPQHF. V is TRBV6-1 and J is TRBJ1-5, with 7 bases identical to TRBD1. V shed 6 bases, J shed 3 bases, and the junction held 5 bases outside the gene matches. The CDR3 is 14 amino acids. Looked up from germline, CDR1 is MNHNS and CDR2 is SASEGT.

The CDR3 nucleotides read TGTGCCAGCTCACCACCGGTCGGGACAGGGAAGGCTGAAGCTTTCTTT. It encodes CASSPPVGTGKAEAFF. The J gene is TRBJ1-1, the V gene TRBV18, with 9 bases that match TRBD1. The V gene's germline CDR1 is KGHSH and CDR2 LQKENI. There are 16 residues in the CDR3. J gave up 6 bases and V 0 bases, and 8 bases lay outside the gene matches.

CDR3 protein: CASSVGQGNQPQHF. CDR3 nucleotide sequence: TGTGCCAGCAGTGTGGGACAGGGCAATCAGCCCCAGCATTTT. This chain links TRBV6-1 with TRBJ1-5; 8 nucleotides agree with TRBD1. The CDR3 loop spans 14 amino acids. J was trimmed by 2 bases and V by 4 bases; bases with no gene match: 1. Germline V gene data show CDR1 as MNHNS and CDR2 as SASEGT.

This clone has only a few counts. The genes are TRBV5-1 and TRBJ2-3, with 8 bases matching TRBD1. Germline assignment: CDR1 SGHRS and CDR2 YFSETQ. The V segment lost 5 bases and the J segment 3 bases; nucleotides outside the gene matches: 5. The CDR3 spans 14 residues. CDR3 sequence: CASRGQGATDTQYF. The CDR3 bases are TGCGCCAGCAGAGGGCAGGGGGCAACAGATACGCAGTATTTT.

There are a few counts of this clone. The chain combines TRBV30 with TRBJ1-1, with 9 positions matching TRBD1. The V gene's germline CDR1 is GTSNPN and CDR2 SVGIG (reference sequence). There are 16 residues in the CDR3. The V segment lost 1 base and the J segment 1 base; nucleotides outside the gene matches: 7. Here the CDR3 reads CAWSGGQGGQNTEAFF. The CDR3 nucleotides read TGTGCCTGGAGTGGGGGACAGGGAGGTCAGAACACTGAAGCTTTCTTT. The full variable domain, its missing parts supplied by reference TRBV30 and TRBJ1-1, is SQTIHQWPATLVQPVGSPLSLECTVEGTSNPNLYWYRQAAGRGLQLLFYSVGIGQISSEVPQNLSASRPQDRQFILSSKKLLLSDSGFYLCAWSGGQGGQNTEAFFGQGTRLTVV.

The chain uses TRBV28 and TRBJ1-5; no clear D. V was cut by 4 bases and J by 5 bases, with 9 bases left in between. Germline V CDR1 and CDR2: MDHEN, SYDVKM. This CDR3 has 13 amino acids. This chain's CDR3 is CASSSRSYQPQHF. The DNA of the CDR3 is TGTGCCAGCAGTTCACGAAGCTATCAGCCCCAGCATTTT.

This chain joins TRBV19 and TRBJ1-5; 8 bases line up with TRBD1. The ends lost 5 bases at V and 1 base at J; junction bases unmatched: 7. Germline-derived CDR1 and CDR2 are LNHDA and SQIVND (reference sequence). The CDR3 runs 16 residues. In DNA, the CDR3 is TGTGCCAGTAGTCATCGACAGGGGTTGAGCAATCAGCCCCAGCATTTT. It is translated as CASSHRQGLSNQPQHF. Complete variable domain (other parts from reference TRBV19 and TRBJ1-5): DGGITQSPKYLFRKEGQNVTLSCEQNLNHDAMYWYRQDPGQGLRLIYYSQIVNDFQKGDIAEGYSVSREKKESFPLTVTSAQKNPTAFYLCASSHRQGLSNQPQHFGDGTRLSIL.

The V and J genes are TRBV30 and TRBJ2-5, with 11 nucleotides matching TRBD2. Germline CDR1 reads GTSNPN; CDR2 reads SVGIG (reference sequence). The CDR3 is 15 residues long. V lost 0 bases and J lost 4; bases outside the gene matches: 4. The CDR3 nucleotides are TGTGCCTGGAGTGTTAGCGGGGGGGCAGGAGAGACCCAGTACTTC. Protein product: CAWSVSGGAGETQYF.

The chain uses TRBV28 and TRBJ2-1, with 10 bases that match TRBD2. The CDR3 sequence is 15 residues long. Germline V lookup: CDR1 MDHEN, CDR2 SYDVKM. With 6 bases clipped from V and 8 bases from J, the junction kept 10 bases outside the gene matches. The CDR3 loop reads CASSTSGGAADEQFF. DNA of the CDR3: TGTGCCAGCAGCACAAGCGGGGGGGCAGCCGATGAGCAGTTCTTC.

The rearrangement links TRBV7-3 to TRBJ2-7; D is possibly TRBD1 (6 bases). The CDR3 contains 14 residues. Trimming left V 8 bases short and J 0 bases short, with 14 bases between. Germline V gene lookup returns CDR1 SGHTA and CDR2 FQGTGA. The CDR3 sequence is CASPRTASSYEQYF. The CDR3 DNA reads as TGTGCCAGCCCAAGGACAGCTAGCTCCTACGAGCAGTACTTC.

The V call is TRBV28, the J call TRBJ2-7; D unclear. The CDR3 runs to 13 residues. Germline lookup yields CDR1 MDHEN and CDR2 SYDVKM. Trimming pared 10 bases from V and 3 bases from J, leaving 16 bases between. CDR3 nucleotides: TGTGCCACGCTACGTGATCAACTCTACGAGCAGTACTTC. Protein: CATLRDQLYEQYF.

The V call is TRBV6-4, the J call TRBJ2-5, with 9 bases identical to TRBD1. J lost 4 bases, V lost 3 bases, and 9 bases had no gene match. In germline, CDR1 is MRHNA, CDR2 SNTAGT. The CDR3 consists of 16 residues. The CDR3: CASSERPGTGRETQYF. The CDR3 nucleotides read TGTGCCAGCAGTGAACGCCCCGGGACAGGGAGAGAGACCCAGTACTTC.

V and J are TRBV9 and TRBJ1-3; no clear D. Trimming took 7 bases from V and 0 from J, leaving 11 bases between them. The CDR3 is 14 residues long. The germline gives CDR1 SGDLS, CDR2 YYNGEE. The CDR3 region has the DNA TGTGCCAGCCGCCGGGATCACTCTGGAAACACCATATATTTT. As protein: CASRRDHSGNTIYF.

The gene calls are TRBV6-5 and TRBJ2-2, with 7 bases fitting TRBD2. The CDR3 length is 15 residues. With V trimmed by 8 bases and J by 5 bases, 11 bases remained unmatched. Germline-derived CDR1 and CDR2 are MNHEY and SVGAGI. CDR3 bases: TGTGCCAGCCCTCATCCAGGGAGGGAGACCGGGGAGCTGTTTTTT. It specifies CASPHPGRETGELFF.

The gene calls are TRBV12-5 and TRBJ2-3; TRBD2 agrees at 9 bases. CDR3 size: 16 residues. From germline, CDR1 is LGHNT and CDR2 FRNRAP. V was pared by 5 bases and J by 5 bases, with 11 bases of the junction left unmatched. The CDR3 DNA reads as TGTGCTAGTGGTACCATATTTAGCGGGGGAGGAGATACGCAGTATTTT. Its protein product is CASGTIFSGGGDTQYF.